This passage covers 14 T cell receptor beta chains from one sample sequenced in a study of shared clonotypes between healthy human individuals. Libraries were prepared by immunoSEQ multiplex PCR; TCRdb keeps only in-frame clonotypes and omits some of them. The sample lists hundreds of thousands of clones, 74% occurring once. The specimen was memory CD4+ T cells sorted from blood. Subset in this sample: CD45RA-negative fraction. These receptors came from a man aged 25 to 45 in good health.

In regard to this clone: Other DNA sequences from this sample encode an identical CDR3 as well. This chain connects TRBV19 to TRBJ2-7, with 8 bases that match TRBD1. V was clipped by 3 bases and J by 3 bases; unmatched bases: 7. This CDR3 spans 15 amino acids. Germline CDR1 LNHDA, CDR2 SQIVND (reference sequence). The CDR3 DNA reads as TGTGCCAGTAGTATTGCCGGGACAGGAAACTACGAGCAGTACTTC. The encoded protein is CASSIAGTGNYEQYF.

There are a few counts of this clone. V gene TRBV7-8 combines with J gene TRBJ1-5, with D tentatively TRBD1 (6 bases). The CDR3 has 16 residues. The germline V and J ends were trimmed by 4 bases and 2 bases, with 15 bases remaining between them. The germline V gene encodes CDR1 SGHVS and CDR2 FQNEAQ. The CDR3 nucleotides are TGTGCCAGCAGCTACGGACAGACCCGGGGCAATCAGCCCCAGCATTTT. Translation: CASSYGQTRGNQPQHF.

V gene TRBV5-4 combines with J gene TRBJ1-3; TRBD1 agrees at 8 bases. Trimming took 4 bases from V and 4 from J; bases not matched to a gene: 7. This CDR3 comprises 15 residues. Germline lookup yields CDR1 SGHNT and CDR2 YYREEE (reference sequence). As DNA, the CDR3 is TGTGCCAGCAGCCCGGACAGGGCATCCGGAAACACCATATATTTT. Its protein is CASSPDRASGNTIYF.

The chain carries TRBV7-2 and TRBJ2-3; TRBD2 might be the D (5 bases). CDR1 and CDR2 from the germline V gene are SGHTA and FQGNSA. The CDR3 covers 15 residues. The V end lost 1 base, the J end lost 2 bases, and 10 bases lay between the germline ends. The CDR3 nucleotides are TGTGCCAGCAGCTTAGGGGAGCGGCCCACAGATACGCAGTATTTT. This gives the protein CASSLGERPTDTQYF.

This chain uses TRBV7-2 with TRBJ2-5; D unresolved. V was shortened by 3 bases and J by 9 bases, with 14 bases between the two germline ends. The CDR3 length is 13 residues. The germline CDR1 and CDR2 sequences are SGHTA and FQGNSA. The CDR3 loop reads CASSLPGPQPQYF. CDR3 bases: TGTGCCAGCAGCTTGCCTGGCCCCCAGCCCCAGTACTTC. Filled out from reference TRBV7-2 and TRBJ2-5, the complete variable domain reads GAGVSQSPSNKVTEKGKDVELRCDPISGHTALYWYRQSLGQGLEFLIYFQGNSAPDKSGLPSDRFSAERTGGSVSTLTIQRTQQEDSAVYLCASSLPGPQPQYFGPGTRLLVL.

This chain uses TRBV18 with TRBJ2-3, with 8 bases lining up with TRBD2. CDR3 length: 17 amino acids. Germline trimming cut 1 base from V and 4 bases from J; bases unmatched to any gene: 10. CDR1 and CDR2 (germline): KGHSH, LQKENI. CDR3 protein: CASSPRGQAGVPDTQYF. The CDR3 DNA sequence: TGTGCCAGCTCACCACGGGGGCAAGCGGGAGTCCCAGATACGCAGTATTTT.

The V call is TRBV5-4, the J call TRBJ1-1; 8 bases match TRBD1. With 4 bases clipped from V and 8 bases from J, the junction kept 10 bases outside the gene matches. The CDR3 consists of 14 residues. Germline V CDR1 and CDR2: SGHNT, YYREEE (reference sequence). CDR3 nucleotide sequence: TGTGCCAGCAGCCACACCTCCCGGGACAGGGAAGCTTTCTTT. Protein sequence: CASSHTSRDREAFF.

The genes are TRBV19 and TRBJ1-4, with D unclear. V lost 5 bases and J 0 bases, leaving 10 bases between the germline ends. The germline V gene encodes CDR1 LNHDA and CDR2 SQIVND (reference sequence). The CDR3 is 15 amino acids. CDR3 nucleotide sequence: TGTGCCAGTAGTTTCGAGGTAGCAACTAATGAAAAACTGTTTTTT. Protein: CASSFEVATNEKLFF.

This clone was picked up a small number of times. The CDR3 loop reads CASISRDGSNQPQHF. CDR3 nucleotide sequence: TGTGCCAGCATAAGTAGGGATGGTAGCAATCAGCCCCAGCATTTT. The V gene is TRBV6-1, the J gene TRBJ1-5; D gene ambiguous. Trimming took off 7 bases at V and 0 bases at J, with 13 bases between the two ends. In germline, CDR1 is MNHNS, CDR2 SASEGT. This CDR3 region has 15 residues.

The chain has TRBV7-9 and TRBJ2-3; possibly TRBD2 for D (6 bases). From germline, CDR1 is SEHNR and CDR2 FQNEAQ (reference sequence). Trimming shortened V by 5 bases and J by 6 bases, and 12 bases separated the two germline ends. This CDR3 spans 13 amino acids. In DNA, the CDR3 is TGTGCCAGCAGCCCCCTCAGCGGGGATACGCAGTATTTT. This sequence encodes CASSPLSGDTQYF.

The chain recombines TRBV5-1 with TRBJ1-1; TRBD1 might be the D (6 bases). The germline CDR1 and CDR2 sequences are SGHRS and YFSETQ. The CDR3 consists of 14 residues. The V gene lost 4 bases and the J gene lost 1 base, with 11 bases spanning the gap. This CDR3 is CASSVEGGNTEAFF. In nucleotides, the CDR3 is TGCGCCAGCAGCGTGGAAGGGGGGAACACTGAAGCTTTCTTT. Supplemented by reference TRBV5-1 and TRBJ1-1, the full variable domain reads KAGVTQTPRYLIKTRGQQVTLSCSPISGHRSVSWYQQTPGQGLQFLFEYFSETQRNKGNFPGRFSGRQFSNSRSEMNVSTLELGDSALYLCASSVEGGNTEAFFGQGTRLTVV.

The CDR3 DNA reads TGTGCCAGCAGTTTGACTAGCGGGGGCCTAAGTGATACAAGCACAGATACGCAGTATTTT. It translates to CASSLTSGGLSDTSTDTQYF. V gene TRBV27 combines with J gene TRBJ2-3; 12 positions agree with TRBD2. Germline CDR1 is MNHEY and CDR2 is SMNVEV (reference sequence). Unmatched junction bases numbered 13, after V lost 3 bases and J lost 0 bases. This CDR3 comprises 20 residues.

The J gene is TRBJ2-7, the V gene TRBV7-8; perhaps TRBD2 as D (6 bases). This CDR3 has 14 residues. Per the germline V gene, CDR1 is SGHVS and CDR2 is FQNEAQ. Trimming removed 1 base at V and 1 base at J, with 8 bases between. The chain's CDR3 is CASSLVRESYEQYF. The CDR3 DNA reads TGTGCCAGCAGCTTAGTACGGGAGTCCTACGAGCAGTACTTC.

The gene calls are TRBV2 and TRBJ2-5; D is unresolved. V lost 1 base, J lost 3 bases, and 3 bases lay in between. Germline-derived CDR1 and CDR2 are SNHLY and FYNNEI. The CDR3 has 12 residues. The CDR3 sequence: CASSEGEETQYF. Here the CDR3 DNA reads TGTGCCAGCAGTGAAGGGGAAGAGACCCAGTACTTC.